A selection of T cell receptor beta chains follows, all from one sample in a study of blood T cell repertoires in COVID-19. Clones were read by immunoSEQ multiplex PCR, and TCRdb kept only the in-frame ones, dropping some. The sample lists around 300,000 clones, roughly 89% seen once, with approximately 0.85% in the top ten. The specimen was peripheral blood. These receptors were collected from a woman aged 35 to 49 who had recovered from COVID-19. Both conserved end residues are part of each CDR3. Each record gives: CDR3 DNA, CDR3 protein, clone size, J gene, D gene, V gene. The D gene is left open where the match is weak. Size values are once, few and many counts, or a class for expanded clones, and some rows have none.

CDR3nt: TGTGCCAGCAGCGAGGGGCAGACAGGGGTCGGAAACACCATATATTTT
CDR3aa: CASSEGQTGVGNTIYF
abundance: few
j_gene: TRBJ1-3
d_gene: TRBD1
v_gene: TRBV9

CDR3nt: TGCGCCAGCAGCTTCGGGGACAGGGTAACTGAAGCTTTCTTT
CDR3aa: CASSFGDRVTEAFF
abundance: -
j_gene: TRBJ1-1
d_gene: TRBD1
v_gene: TRBV5-1

CDR3nt: TGCAGCGTCTCGGGGGGACAGGGCACATACGAGCAGTACTTC
CDR3aa: CSVSGGQGTYEQYF
abundance: -
j_gene: TRBJ2-7
d_gene: TRBD1
v_gene: TRBV29-1

CDR3nt: TGTGCCAGCAGCCCAGGTGGCGGGGAGCTGTTTTTT
CDR3aa: CASSPGGGELFF
abundance: -
j_gene: TRBJ2-2
d_gene: -
v_gene: TRBV9

CDR3nt: TGTGCCAGCTCACCCCGGATAGCGGGAGGCGGAGATGAGCAGTTCTTC
CDR3aa: CASSPRIAGGGDEQFF
abundance: once
j_gene: TRBJ2-1
d_gene: TRBD2
v_gene: TRBV18

CDR3nt: TGCAGCGTTGAAGGACTGATGGCTGGCTACACCTTC
CDR3aa: CSVEGLMAGYTF
abundance: -
j_gene: TRBJ1-2
d_gene: -
v_gene: TRBV29-1

CDR3nt: TGTGCCTGGAGGGGCACTAGCGGGAGCTTTGAGACCCAGTACTTC
CDR3aa: CAWRGTSGSFETQYF
abundance: -
j_gene: TRBJ2-5
d_gene: TRBD2
v_gene: TRBV30

CDR3nt: TGTGCCAGCAGCGAGGGGACTAGCCGGAGCACAGATACGCAGTATTTT
CDR3aa: CASSEGTSRSTDTQYF
abundance: -
j_gene: TRBJ2-3
d_gene: TRBD2
v_gene: TRBV3-1/TRBV3-2

CDR3nt: TGTGCCAGCAGCCAGGACAGGGCCTACTCTGGAAACACCATATATTTT
CDR3aa: CASSQDRAYSGNTIYF
abundance: -
j_gene: TRBJ1-3
d_gene: TRBD1
v_gene: TRBV3-1/TRBV3-2

CDR3nt: TGTGCCAGGCCCGGGACAGAGTTCACTGAAGCTTTCTTT
CDR3aa: CARPGTEFTEAFF
abundance: -
j_gene: TRBJ1-1
d_gene: TRBD1
v_gene: TRBV11-2

CDR3nt: TGCGCCAGCCGTAGGCAGGATCTGCTGTTTTTT
CDR3aa: CASRRQDLLFF
abundance: few
j_gene: TRBJ2-2
d_gene: -
v_gene: TRBV5-1

CDR3nt: TGCGCCAGCAGCCCGGGGACAGGAAACACCGGGGAGCTGTTTTTT
CDR3aa: CASSPGTGNTGELFF
abundance: once
j_gene: TRBJ2-2
d_gene: TRBD1
v_gene: TRBV5-1

CDR3nt: TGTGCCAGCAGCTCGGGACAGGGATCAGATACGCAGTATTTT
CDR3aa: CASSSGQGSDTQYF
abundance: -
j_gene: TRBJ2-3
d_gene: TRBD1
v_gene: TRBV7-2

CDR3nt: TGTGCCAGCAGTTCCTACCTTGAGGGGGCCAGGGATACGCAGTATTTT
CDR3aa: CASSSYLEGARDTQYF
abundance: -
j_gene: TRBJ2-3
d_gene: TRBD1
v_gene: TRBV6-5

CDR3nt: TGTGCCAGCAGCTTAGCGGCGGCTAGCGGGAGGGCCGCAGAGACCCAGTACTTC
CDR3aa: CASSLAAASGRAAETQYF
abundance: -
j_gene: TRBJ2-5
d_gene: TRBD2
v_gene: TRBV7-2

CDR3nt: TGTGCCAGCAGCCCCCAGGGCCGAAACACCGGGGAGCTGTTTTTT
CDR3aa: CASSPQGRNTGELFF
abundance: -
j_gene: TRBJ2-2
d_gene: -
v_gene: TRBV5-5

CDR3nt: TGTGCCAGCAGCTTACCCCGGACTAGCGGGACCTACAATGAGCAGTTCTTC
CDR3aa: CASSLPRTSGTYNEQFF
abundance: -
j_gene: TRBJ2-1
d_gene: TRBD2
v_gene: TRBV13

CDR3nt: TGTGCCAGCAGTGGCGGACAGATCTATGGCTACACCTTC
CDR3aa: CASSGGQIYGYTF
abundance: once
j_gene: TRBJ1-2
d_gene: -
v_gene: TRBV28

CDR3nt: TGTGCCAGCAGCCCCGGACAAGGGCCTTCCTACGAGCAGTACTTC
CDR3aa: CASSPGQGPSYEQYF
abundance: once
j_gene: TRBJ2-7
d_gene: -
v_gene: TRBV5-4

CDR3nt: TGTGCCATCAGCCCCGGGACTAGCGGGGGAACTGATACGCAGTATTTT
CDR3aa: CAISPGTSGGTDTQYF
abundance: once
j_gene: TRBJ2-3
d_gene: TRBD2
v_gene: TRBV10-3

CDR3nt: TGTGCCAGCAGTGGACAGGCGTATGGCTACACCTTC
CDR3aa: CASSGQAYGYTF
abundance: -
j_gene: TRBJ1-2
d_gene: -
v_gene: TRBV2

CDR3nt: TGCGCCAGCAGCTTGGCCGGGAGGGAGACCCAGTACTTC
CDR3aa: CASSLAGRETQYF
abundance: -
j_gene: TRBJ2-5
d_gene: TRBD2
v_gene: TRBV5-1

CDR3nt: TGCGCCAGCAGATCTGGAGATGGGGCCAACGTCCTGACTTTC
CDR3aa: CASRSGDGANVLTF
abundance: -
j_gene: TRBJ2-6
d_gene: -
v_gene: TRBV5-1

CDR3nt: TGTGCCAGCAGTTACGGGGGACAGGGGTCAGATACGCAGTATTTT
CDR3aa: CASSYGGQGSDTQYF
abundance: -
j_gene: TRBJ2-3
d_gene: TRBD1
v_gene: TRBV6-5

CDR3nt: TGTGCCAGCAGCCCGTTTGGGGCGAACACTGAAGCTTTCTTT
CDR3aa: CASSPFGANTEAFF
abundance: -
j_gene: TRBJ1-1
d_gene: -
v_gene: TRBV5-6

CDR3nt: TGCGCCAGCAGCCCAGGGACAAGCAACACCGGGGAGCTGTTTTTT
CDR3aa: CASSPGTSNTGELFF
abundance: once
j_gene: TRBJ2-2
d_gene: -
v_gene: TRBV5-1

CDR3nt: TGCGCCAGCAGCCAAGACCTGAGCTCCTACGAGCAGTACTTC
CDR3aa: CASSQDLSSYEQYF
abundance: -
j_gene: TRBJ2-7
d_gene: -
v_gene: TRBV4-1

CDR3nt: TGCGCCAGCAGCCTCATGAGGACAGCACCATCTGAAGCTTTCTTT
CDR3aa: CASSLMRTAPSEAFF
abundance: -
j_gene: TRBJ1-1
d_gene: -
v_gene: TRBV4-1

CDR3nt: TGTGCCACCAGCAATGACAGGGGATGGTATGGCTACACCTTC
CDR3aa: CATSNDRGWYGYTF
abundance: -
j_gene: TRBJ1-2
d_gene: TRBD1
v_gene: TRBV15

CDR3nt: TGTGCCAGCAGCTTGGGGTTGACTAGCGGGTGGGAAGAGACCCAGTACTTC
CDR3aa: CASSLGLTSGWEETQYF
abundance: -
j_gene: TRBJ2-5
d_gene: TRBD2
v_gene: TRBV7-2

CDR3nt: TGTGCCAGCTCACCCACCACCGGGACAGGGGTTTCACCCCTCCACTTT
CDR3aa: CASSPTTGTGVSPLHF
abundance: -
j_gene: TRBJ1-6
d_gene: TRBD1
v_gene: TRBV18

CDR3nt: TGTGCCAGCAGTGTTAGCGGCCTGAGCTCCTACAATGAGCAGTTCTTC
CDR3aa: CASSVSGLSSYNEQFF
abundance: -
j_gene: TRBJ2-1
d_gene: -
v_gene: TRBV25-1

CDR3nt: TGTGCCAGCAGCGAGCGGGACCAGGGGCAGTACTTC
CDR3aa: CASSERDQGQYF
abundance: -
j_gene: TRBJ2-7
d_gene: TRBD2
v_gene: TRBV6-5